This TCR beta chain was sequenced in a study of blood T cell repertoires in COVID-19. The V and J ends lost 4 bases and 3 bases, in that order; junction bases with no gene match: 6. CDR3 length: 15 amino acids. From germline, CDR1 is LGHDT and CDR2 YNNKEL (reference sequence). Repertoires were generated with immunoSEQ multiplex PCR, while TCRdb's copy carries only in-frame clones and drops some. Of tens of thousands of clones in the sample, about nine tenths are singletons; the top ten hold 4.9%. The source is a woman older than 75 with acute or convalescent COVID-19. The chain employs TRBV3-1 (or the pseudogene TRBV3-2) and TRBJ2-3; 8 nucleotides align to TRBD1. Sequenced: peripheral blood. CDR3 amino acids: CASSLHRDRTDTQYF. The CDR3, as DNA: TGTGCCAGCAGCCTACATCGGGACAGGACAGATACGCAGTATTTT.